The entry that follows covers one T cell receptor (beta chain) sequence. Coverage ceases 3 residues before the CDR3 finishes, and the germline J gene fills in the end. The data were taken from a study of T cells in women clearing cervical HPV infection. The repertoire was sequenced with immunoSEQ multiplex PCR; TCRdb's copy has only in-frame clones and lacks some. The specimen's table records just under 35,000 clones. The CDR3 is made up of 15 amino acids. V shed 2 bases, J shed 0 bases, and the junction held 2 bases outside the gene matches. Per the germline V gene, CDR1 is SEHNR and CDR2 is FQNEAQ (reference sequence).

The TCR comes from a woman between 18 and 75 years old with a cervical HPV16 infection that either progressed to CIN3+ or cleared (not recorded which). Sample: blood buffy coat. The chain carries TRBV7-9 and TRBJ2-3, with 7 nucleotides matching TRBD2. Incomplete CDR3 DNA: TGTGCCAGCAGCTTATCTAGCGGAAGCACAGATACG. Residues: CASSLSSGSTDT. The full CDR3 protein is CASSLSSGSTDTQYF.